What follows are 9 T cell receptor beta chains derived from one specimen sequenced in a study of blood T cell repertoires in COVID-19 (dated by TCRdb to between 2020 and 2021). The library was built by means of the immunoSEQ multiplex PCR assay. This is the immuneACCESS table as TCRdb keeps it, with only in-frame sequences that have V and J called. A part of the clones is gone; compared with another copy, unresolved V genes explain less than half, and the rest is unexplained. Across this sample there are approximately 400,000 clones, with approximately 91% seen only once. The biggest ten clones account for just over 0.85% of the sample. Sequenced input: PBMCs or T cells enriched from blood (not recorded which). The receptors come from a woman in her 40s who had been exposed to COVID-19.

This chain uses TRBV18 with TRBJ1-1; D is possibly TRBD1 (6 bases). Germline V lookup: CDR1 KGHSH, CDR2 LQKENI. V lost 6 bases and J 1 base, leaving 12 bases between the germline ends. This CDR3 contains 14 residues. In nucleotides, the CDR3 is TGTGCCAGCTCTACTTTGGACAGGAACACTGAAGCTTTCTTT. Translated, it gives CASSTLDRNTEAFF. The whole variable domain, filled in from reference TRBV18 and TRBJ1-1, reads NAGVMQNPRHLVRRRGQEARLRCSPMKGHSHVYWYRQLPEEGLKFMVYLQKENIIDESGMPKERFSAEFPKEGPSILRIQQVVRGDSAAYFCASSTLDRNTEAFFGQGTRLTVV.

The chain links TRBV7-2 to TRBJ2-7; D ambiguous. The CDR3 contains 14 residues. CDR1 is SGHTA and CDR2 is FQGNSA in the germline V gene. V was clipped by 5 bases and J by 1 base, with 12 bases between them. CDR3 coding DNA: TGTGCCAGCAGCATCGATGGTAGATCCTACGAGCAGTACTTC. This encodes CASSIDGRSYEQYF.

As regards this clone: Other DNA sequences within the sample encode an identical CDR3. The V gene is TRBV7-2, the J gene TRBJ2-5; tentatively, D is TRBD1 (5 bases). CDR1 is SGHTA, CDR2 FQGNSA, per germline. Trimming took 0 bases from V and 4 from J, leaving 9 bases between them. The length of the CDR3 is 14 residues. The CDR3 protein is CASSLAGRGETQYF. The CDR3 DNA sequence: TGTGCCAGCAGCTTAGCGGGAAGGGGAGAGACCCAGTACTTC.

The rearrangement joins TRBV19 to TRBJ1-4; possible D gene TRBD1, 5 bases. CDR1 is LNHDA, CDR2 SQIVND, per germline (reference sequence). The V end lost 2 bases, the J end lost 7 bases, and 17 bases lay between the germline ends. CDR3 length: 16 amino acids. CDR3 coding DNA: TGTGCCAGTAGTATATCCGGGGGGGAATGGAGTGAAAAACTGTTTTTT. Translating it yields CASSISGGEWSEKLFF.

The chain combines TRBV12-3 or TRBV12-4 with TRBJ1-2, with D maybe TRBD1 (6 bases). The CDR3 is made up of 13 amino acids. The V end was cut by 7 bases, the J end by 2 bases, with 11 bases between. The CDR3 DNA reads as TGTGCCAGCACCGTACAGGGAAACTATGGCTACACCTTC. Protein: CASTVQGNYGYTF.

V and J are TRBV9 and TRBJ2-1; no definite D call. Trimming removed 0 bases from V and 1 base from J, with 11 bases in between. The CDR3 spans 16 residues. Germline CDR1 and CDR2: SGDLS and YYNGEE. The DNA of the CDR3 is TGTGCCAGCAGCGTAGTAGTGTCTTCTTCCTACAATGAGCAGTTCTTC. It codes for CASSVVVSSSYNEQFF.

In this sample, this clone turned up once. The rearrangement uses TRBV10-3 and TRBJ1-2, with 12 bases that match TRBD1. J gave up 8 bases and V 5 bases, and 3 bases lay outside the gene matches. Germline values: CDR1 ENHRY, CDR2 SYGVKD. This CDR3 comprises 13 residues. Written as DNA, the CDR3 is TGTGCCATCAGTCAGGGGACAGGGGGCGGCTACACCTTC. This codes for CAISQGTGGGYTF.

This chain links TRBV7-2 with TRBJ1-1; D is undetermined. Trimming took off 0 bases at V and 7 bases at J, with 9 bases between the two ends. The CDR3 loop spans 13 amino acids. From germline, CDR1 is SGHTA and CDR2 FQGNSA. CDR3 DNA: TGTGCCAGCAGCTTAGCGCTAATTAGTGAAGCTTTCTTT. It is translated as CASSLALISEAFF.

The chain is built from TRBV7-9 and TRBJ2-7; D possibly corresponds to TRBD1 (6 bases). V was pared by 1 base and J by 0 bases, with 13 bases between. There are 16 residues in the CDR3. CDR1 SEHNR and CDR2 FQNEAQ come from the germline V gene (reference sequence). The CDR3 here is CASSLVGQQSSYEQYF. CDR3 in DNA: TGTGCCAGCAGCTTAGTTGGACAGCAAAGCTCCTACGAGCAGTACTTC.